Below, one T cell receptor (beta chain) is given with its context. Its antigen is not known. The data were produced by immunoSEQ multiplex PCR, yet TCRdb's version contains in-frame clones alone and is incomplete. The profile shows about 20,000 clones, less than 85% of them singletons. The data stem from a study of vaccination effects on CD4 cells after COVID-19. The ends were cut back, 5 bases at V and 7 bases at J, with 13 bases in the middle. Germline V gene lookup returns CDR1 KGHDR and CDR2 SFDVKD. The CDR3 runs to 14 residues. Ahead of sequencing, the ViraFEST assay grew antigen-specific CD4+ T cells using viral peptide pools. After roughly eleven days in culture, the CD4+ T cells were isolated. All vaccine recipients tested negative for nucleocapsid antibodies and had never contracted SARS-CoV-2 infection.

Sequencing used CD4+ T cells from PBMCs cultured with HCoV-229E spike peptides, obtained before COVID-19 vaccination. The receptor's source is a human donor who received a COVID-19 vaccine. The rearrangement uses TRBV24-1 and TRBJ1-4, with no clear D. The CDR3 loop reads CATSAAAPGEKLFF. Written as DNA, the CDR3 is TGTGCCACCAGTGCCGCAGCTCCGGGTGAAAAACTGTTTTTT.